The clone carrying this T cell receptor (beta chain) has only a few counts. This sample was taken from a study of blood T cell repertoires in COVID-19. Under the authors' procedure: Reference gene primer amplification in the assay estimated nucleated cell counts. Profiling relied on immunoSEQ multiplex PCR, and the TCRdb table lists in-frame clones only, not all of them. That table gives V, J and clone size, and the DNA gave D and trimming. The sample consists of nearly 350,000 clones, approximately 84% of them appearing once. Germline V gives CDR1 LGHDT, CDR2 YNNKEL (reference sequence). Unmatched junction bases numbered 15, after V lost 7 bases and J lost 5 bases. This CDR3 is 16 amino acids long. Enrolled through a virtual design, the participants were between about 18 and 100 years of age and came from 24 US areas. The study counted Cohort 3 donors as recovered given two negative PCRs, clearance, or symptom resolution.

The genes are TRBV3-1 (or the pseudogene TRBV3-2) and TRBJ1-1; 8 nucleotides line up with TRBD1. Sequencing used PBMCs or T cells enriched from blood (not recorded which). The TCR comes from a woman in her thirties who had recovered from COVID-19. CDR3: CASTYTLGQGGTEAFF. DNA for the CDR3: TGTGCCAGCACCTACACCTTAGGACAGGGAGGAACTGAAGCTTTCTTT.